This TCR beta chain was obtained from a study of control samples from healthy donors and cancer patients (dated by TCRdb to 2018 to 2020). Receptors were amplified or captured by the immunoSEQ multiplex PCR assay. As stored in TCRdb, this immuneACCESS dataset retains in-frame rearrangements with V and J assigned. A fraction of the clones does not appear; measured against another copy, unresolved V genes explain less than half of the discrepancy, and the remainder lacks a known reason. The sample table contains about 84,000 clones; only one count was recorded for roughly 88% of them. The biggest ten clones account for approximately 10% of the sample. The CDR3 contains 16 residues, cysteine and phenylalanine counted. The sequence is cut down to CDR3 DNA, 48 bases in frame from base 1. The germline V and J ends show losses of 4 bases and 9 bases respectively, and no gene match explains 10 bases of the junction. In the germline V gene (reference sequence), CDR1 corresponds to LGHDT and CDR2 to YNNKEL.

Concerning this clone: The antigen it recognizes is unknown. Nothing much larger sits one base from this clone, and base qualities are not available.

The receptor comes from a man in his sixties with head and neck cancer. The sequencing input was PBMCs. The sequence joins TRBV3-1 (or the pseudogene TRBV3-2) to TRBJ2-1, and 12 junctional nucleotides match TRBD2. The CDR3 amino acid sequence is: CASSPGLAGLRGEQFF. The bases read TGTGCCAGCAGCCCAGGACTAGCGGGACTGCGGGGTGAGCAGTTCTTC.